The source of this TCR beta chain is a study of OX40 agonist ivuxolimab in advanced cancers. Overall study: Of the participants, under 50% had some prior anti-PD-1, anti-PD-L1 or anti-CTLA-4 therapy, which was allowed.

The CDR3 contains 15 residues. The germline V gene has CDR1 MNHEY and CDR2 SVGAGI. V lost 2 bases, J lost 5 bases, and 12 bases lay in between. This table comes from immunoSEQ multiplex PCR, and its TCRdb copy is limited to in-frame clones, with some not included. Here the sample spans roughly 79,000 clones, more than 80% being singletons. The sequencing used CD4+ or CD8+ T cells sorted from blood, collected in a trial of the OX40 agonist ivuxolimab. The gene calls are TRBV6-5 and TRBJ1-4; the D gene is possibly TRBD1 (6 bases). This clonotype was obtained from an adult with an advanced solid tumor such as melanoma, head and neck, liver or kidney cancer. The CDR3 sequence is CASSYTTGGNEKLFF. In DNA form, the CDR3 reads TGTGCCAGCAGTTACACGACAGGAGGGAATGAAAAACTGTTTTTT.